One TCR beta chain is described in this entry. No antigen is known for it. Documented treatment: oral pan-JAK inhibitor, 5-10 mg twice daily. The CDR3 totals 16 residues. CDR1 and CDR2 from the germline V gene are SGHTA and FQGNSA. With 5 bases clipped from V and 2 bases from J, the junction kept 9 bases outside the gene matches. These data come from a study of CD8+ T cells in alopecia areata. Findings and limits, study-wide: Tissue-resident alphabeta T cells belonging to normal skin likewise get sequenced within scalp specimens. In scalp and blood during tofacitinib, many expanded lesional clones persisted. The study found higher clonality in lesional than normal scalp, especially in alopecia totalis/universalis.

Extracted RNA was reverse transcribed into cDNA, the sequencing template. Only in-frame clones appear in the TCRdb table, and some are missing; sequencing was by immunoSEQ multiplex PCR. This table holds hundreds of thousands of clones, roughly 63% found once. The sequenced sample was CD4+ T cells sorted from blood, obtained at week 52, from a patient treated with tofacitinib. The chain links TRBV7-2 to TRBJ2-3, with TRBD1 identical over 8 bases. This clonotype was obtained from a human donor with alopecia areata. The CDR3 loop reads CASSELPQGVTDTQYF. The DNA of the CDR3 is TGTGCCAGCAGCGAACTCCCACAGGGGGTCACAGATACGCAGTATTTT.